These T cell receptor beta chains were read from a single sample in a study of CDR3 diversity in severe acne. TCRdb re-called the PCR reads through MiXCR, storing one row per CDR3 protein. Of roughly 81,000 distinct CDR3 sequences detected, roughly 52% appear once; the ten largest clones hold about 9.4%. Sequenced sample: blood. The receptors shown here come from a male donor in good health, serving as a control. Both conserved end residues are part of each CDR3. Rows give clone size only sometimes, using once, few, many, or a class for an expanded clone.

clone size | J gene | V gene | CDR3 protein
. | . | TRBV7-9 | CASCFYLDGDEQFF
many | TRBJ2-2 | TRBV11-3 | CASSLYRSGELFF
many | TRBJ2-1 | TRBV11-3 | CASSLDDTEQFF
. | TRBJ1-2 | TRBV28 | CATTLPNMRGYTF
. | TRBJ2-1 | TRBV7-9 | CASKEQFF
. | TRBJ2-7 | TRBV18 | CASSPQREAEQYF
. | TRBJ2-1 | TRBV6-4 | CASCDSASGSNEQFF
. | TRBJ2-7 | TRBV15 | CATSSPEGAHSYEQYF
. | TRBJ1-5 | TRBV6-5 | CASSESGSQPQHF
. | TRBJ1-6 | TRBV20-1 | CSASRATGYSPLHF
. | TRBJ1-1 | TRBV11-3 | CASSLGTLDEAFF
. | TRBJ2-7 | TRBV12-3/TRBV12-4 | CASRQGDSYEQYF
many | TRBJ2-7 | TRBV19 | CASSTNLWVTSYEQYF
. | TRBJ2-5 | TRBV7-9 | CASSLGGGSQETQYF
. | TRBJ2-7 | TRBV6-4 | CASSDSQGYEQYF
. | TRBJ2-3 | TRBV15 | CATSTTSGSVGDTQYF
. | TRBJ2-4 | TRBV6-1 | CASNVGTGNDIQHF
few | TRBJ2-7 | TRBV29-1 | CSAGTGFEQYF
few | TRBJ2-5 | TRBV2 | CASSERRGAGTQYF
. | TRBJ2-3 | TRBV15 | CATSRVNEATDTQYF
. | TRBJ1-2 | TRBV7-9 | CASRSLVGQGTSGYTF
. | TRBJ1-1 | TRBV19 | CASSRGRGVTEAFF
. | TRBJ1-2 | TRBV7-9 | CASSPQGAVNYGYTF
. | TRBJ1-1 | TRBV13 | CASSGQGTNTEAFF
. | TRBJ1-2 | TRBV2 | CASSSQSGTGAAIDGYTF
few | TRBJ1-2 | TRBV24-1 | CATSDTGTPSGGYTF
few | TRBJ1-5 | TRBV5-1 | CASSSDRDQPQHF
. | TRBJ2-2 | TRBV6-4 | CASSDGGGATGELFF
many | TRBJ2-3 | TRBV7-3 | CASSLNSPPTDTQYF